These 16 T cell receptor beta chains originate from one sample sequenced in a study of tumor-infiltrating lymphocytes in primary liver carcinoma. Unsorted bulk tissue, about 18-31 mg of it, served as the source for co-extraction of RNA and DNA. Using a constant-region primer together with ProtoScript II reverse transcriptase, TCR beta cDNA was made from 500 ng of total RNA. TCR beta libraries came from three nested multiplex PCR rounds using slightly modified ARM-PCR. TRBV1-TRBV30 forward primers paired with a C-beta reverse primer drove the first two PCR rounds, about 10 cycles each. TCRdb independently ran MiXCR on the multiplex PCR reads; one entry per CDR3 protein. Here the sample spans fewer than 200,000 distinct CDR3 sequences, around four fifths being singletons. Sample: tumor tissue from primary liver carcinoma. The receptors were gathered from a man in his forties or fifties with primary liver carcinoma and hepatitis B virus infection.

Points on this clonotype: One end of the junction does not line up with germline, which may come from a read error. The chain combines TRBV11-1 with TRBJ2-5; TRBD2 matches at 16 bases. There are 15 residues in the CDR3. The germline gives CDR1 SGHAT, CDR2 FQDESV (reference sequence). The CDR3 nucleotides are TGTACCAGCACCCTCACGGGACTAGCGGGAGGGACCCAGCACTTC. This gives the protein CTSTLTGLAGGTQHF.

A remark on this clonotype: The junction does not match germline at one end; this may be a read error. The CDR3 is CASCFPGTSGTKVIHYF. DNA for the CDR3: TGTGCCAGCTGCTTTCCCGGGACTAGCGGGACCAAAGTCATTCATTACTTC. This sequence joins TRBV11-1 and TRBJ2-4; 13 positions agree with TRBD2. The length of the CDR3 is 17 residues. Germline CDR1 is SGHAT and CDR2 is FQDESV (reference sequence).

At least ten counts were recorded for this clonotype. V is TRBV5-1 and J is TRBJ2-4, with 9 nucleotides matching TRBD1. This CDR3 has 16 residues. Germline loops: CDR1 SGHRS, CDR2 YFSETQ. Germline trimming cut 0 bases from V and 7 bases from J; bases unmatched to any gene: 8. This chain's CDR3 is CASSLGATGGFNIQYF. The CDR3 region has the DNA TGCGCCAGCAGCTTGGGGGCGACAGGGGGTTTTAACATTCAGTACTTC.

A remark on this clonotype: At one boundary the junction diverges from the germline segment, which might be a read error. V gene TRBV4-2 combines with J gene TRBJ2-6; weak D call: TRBD2 (6 bases). The CDR3 covers 18 residues. Per germline, CDR1 LGHNA and CDR2 YNFKEQ. CDR3 protein: CASCQDHRGSSGVNLLTF. Here the CDR3 DNA reads TGTGCCAGCTGCCAAGATCATCGGGGGAGCTCTGGGGTCAACCTCCTGACTTTC.

The V and J genes are TRBV11-2 and TRBJ2-5; D gene ambiguous. The CDR3 spans 13 residues. CDR1 and CDR2 (germline): SGHAT, FQNNGV. V was trimmed by 0 bases and J by 7 bases, leaving 9 bases between them. In DNA form, the CDR3 reads TGTGCCAGCAGCTTAGAATCCAAGGGGACCCAGTACTTC. Amino acid sequence: CASSLESKGTQYF.

In this sample, this clonotype turned up once. A junction end diverges from the germline sequence, so it may reflect a read error. The chain recombines TRBV29-1 with TRBJ2-5, with D hard to call. This CDR3 contains 15 residues. Germline V lookup: CDR1 SQVTM, CDR2 ANQGSEA. The CDR3 DNA reads TGCAGTGTTGAATCCGAGGCGGCTAGATCGGAGACCCAGTACTTC. Its protein product is CSVESEAARSETQYF.

Notes on this clonotype: This may arise from a read error, as a much more abundant clone is one base away. The chain uses TRBV28 and TRBJ1-2; D gene ambiguous. The length of the CDR3 is 14 residues. Germline V CDR1 and CDR2: MDHEN, SYDVKM. In nucleotides, the CDR3 is TGTGCCAGCAGAGAGGGAAGGGTCTCCTATGACTACACCTTC. Translating gives CASREGRVSYDYTF.

This clonotype occurred once. This rearrangement joins TRBV6-2 or TRBV6-3 to TRBJ2-5, with unresolved D. Germline assignment: CDR1 MNHEY and CDR2 SVGEGT. Trimming left V 7 bases short and J 5 bases short, with 8 bases between. The CDR3 consists of 11 residues. In nucleotides, the CDR3 is TGTGCCAGCAATTCGGGCGAGACCCAGTACTTC. Translating gives CASNSGETQYF.

This clonotype came up once. At one end, the junction sequence differs from germline, possibly due to a read error. The chain uses TRBV11-1 and TRBJ2-7; no definite D call. Germline CDR1 is SGHAT and CDR2 is FQDESV (reference sequence). The length of the CDR3 is 17 residues. CDR3: CANSLGPACESYYEQYF. In DNA, the CDR3 is TGTGCCAACAGCTTAGGGCCGGCGTGTGAAAGCTACTACGAGCAGTACTTC.

Remarks on this clonotype: Germline and junction disagree at one end, which may indicate a read error. CDR3 DNA sequence: TGTGCCAGCACCTTGAGAAGGAACACTGAAGCTTACTTT. It encodes CASTLRRNTEAYF. The V gene is TRBV5-5, the J gene TRBJ1-1; D remains ambiguous. This CDR3 has 13 residues. Germline-derived CDR1 and CDR2 are SGHKS and YYEKEE (reference sequence).

V and J are TRBV6-5 and TRBJ1-1; 9 positions match TRBD1. This CDR3 comprises 13 residues. In germline, CDR1 is MNHEY, CDR2 SVGAGI. The CDR3 DNA reads as TGTGCAGGCAGTAGGACAGGGGATACAGAAGCTTTCTTT. Encoded protein: CAGSRTGDTEAFF.

As for this clonotype: A much larger clone differs from this one at a single base, so this may be a read error. This chain links TRBV7-9 with TRBJ2-7; no firm D call. Deletions cut 8 bases from V and 0 bases from J, with 8 bases between. From germline, CDR1 is SEHNR and CDR2 FQNEAQ (reference sequence). The CDR3 has 12 residues. The CDR3 DNA sequence: TGTGCCAGCGTGGACGGCTCCTACGAGCAGTACTTC. Amino acid sequence: CASVDGSYEQYF.

On this clonotype itself: One end of the junction fails to match germline, which may point to a read error. The genes are TRBV11-1 and TRBJ2-4; the D gene is possibly TRBD2 (5 bases). This CDR3 contains 17 residues. Germline-derived CDR1 and CDR2 are SGHAT and FQDESV (reference sequence). CDR3 loop: CTRSFPGTRGTKNIQYF. CDR3 sequence (DNA): TGTACCAGAAGCTTTCCCGGTACTAGAGGGACCAAAAACATTCAGTACTTC. The variable domain in full, completed from reference TRBV11-1 and TRBJ2-4, reads EAEVAQSPRYKITEKSQAVAFWCDPISGHATLYWYRQILGQGPELLVQFQDESVVDDSQLPKDRFSAERLKGVDSTLKIQPAELGDSAMYLCTRSFPGTRGTKNIQYFGAGTRLSVL.

The chain is built from TRBV29-1 and TRBJ2-3; 10 positions agree with TRBD2. This CDR3 has 19 amino acids. Trimming at V came to 4 bases and at J to 4 bases, leaving 20 bases not matched to a gene. Germline V CDR1 and CDR2: SQVTM, ANQGSEA. The CDR3 spells CSVVGTLAGSGSIADTQYF. CDR3 sequence (DNA): TGCAGCGTTGTGGGAACACTAGCGGGAAGTGGTAGTATAGCAGATACGCAGTATTTT.

The chain couples TRBV29-1 to TRBJ2-1, with D perhaps being TRBD1 or TRBD2 (5 bases each). Germline-derived CDR1 and CDR2 are SQVTM and ANQGSEA. CDR3 size: 14 residues. The CDR3 nucleotides read TGCAGTGTTCGAGGCAGGGTTGGAGGCGATGGGCAGTTCTTC. This encodes CSVRGRVGGDGQFF.

This clonotype has more than one count but fewer than ten. A much larger clone lies a single base off, so this may be a read error. This likely comes from a read error, as the CDR3 has no conserved phenylalanine or tryptophan at its end. This sequence joins TRBV30 and TRBJ1-3; D remains unclear. Deletions cut 2 bases from V and 4 bases from J, with 6 bases between. The CDR3 sequence is 12 residues long. Germline values: CDR1 GTSNPN, CDR2 SVGIG (reference sequence). Here the CDR3 reads CAWSTEGNTIYI. DNA for the CDR3: TGTGCCTGGAGTACTGAAGGAAACACCATATATATT.